The rows below give T cell receptor beta chains drawn from one sample of a study of T cell responses to AZD1222 COVID-19 vaccine. Profiling relied on immunoSEQ multiplex PCR, and the TCRdb table lists in-frame clones only, not all of them. The table shows 140,000 to 150,000 clones, with 85% to 95% occurring only once. The source was peripheral blood, collected on day 0 of AZD1222 vaccination. These receptors originate from an adult in good health. The CDR3 runs from the conserved cysteine through the conserved F or W. The order of the fields is CDR3 DNA, CDR3 protein, J gene, clone size, D gene, V gene. A D gene is named only where the DNA matches it firmly. The size of a clone is reported for some rows only, either as once, few or many, or as a class for expanded clones.

cdr3_nt: TGTGCCAGCTCACCTCCCCGGGGCACAGATACGCAGTATTTT
cdr3_aa: CASSPPRGTDTQYF
j_call: TRBJ2-3
clone_size: -
d_call: -
v_call: TRBV18

cdr3_nt: TGTGCCAGCGGTGGCTACACCTTC
cdr3_aa: CASGGYTF
j_call: TRBJ1-2
clone_size: -
d_call: -
v_call: TRBV7-9

cdr3_nt: TGTGCCAGCAGGCGCCAGGGCTCTGGGGCCAACGTCCTGACTTTC
cdr3_aa: CASRRQGSGANVLTF
j_call: TRBJ2-6
clone_size: -
d_call: -
v_call: TRBV7-2

cdr3_nt: TGTGCCAGTACTACCGGACATCTCCGCGGCTACACCTTC
cdr3_aa: CASTTGHLRGYTF
j_call: TRBJ1-2
clone_size: -
d_call: -
v_call: TRBV19

cdr3_nt: TGTGCTAGTGGTTTCCCCGGACACGGCACAGATACGCAGTATTTT
cdr3_aa: CASGFPGHGTDTQYF
j_call: TRBJ2-3
clone_size: -
d_call: -
v_call: TRBV12-5

cdr3_nt: TGTGCCAGTACCACCCTGGGGAGACCTACAGGAGGCTATGGCTACACCTTC
cdr3_aa: CASTTLGRPTGGYGYTF
j_call: TRBJ1-2
clone_size: -
d_call: -
v_call: TRBV19

cdr3_nt: TGTGCCAGCAGCCACGGGACTATAACCCAGAACACCGGGGAGCTGTTTTTT
cdr3_aa: CASSHGTITQNTGELFF
j_call: TRBJ2-2
clone_size: -
d_call: TRBD2
v_call: TRBV4-2

cdr3_nt: TGCGCCAGCAGCTTAAACCTCCAGAAGGGCTACACCTTC
cdr3_aa: CASSLNLQKGYTF
j_call: TRBJ1-2
clone_size: -
d_call: -
v_call: TRBV5-1

cdr3_nt: TGTGCCAGCAGTTTACAGGGGTACAATGAGCAGTTCTTC
cdr3_aa: CASSLQGYNEQFF
j_call: TRBJ2-1
clone_size: -
d_call: -
v_call: TRBV12-3/TRBV12-4

cdr3_nt: TGTGCCAGCAAGGGGGGCCTGCCCCAGCATTTT
cdr3_aa: CASKGGLPQHF
j_call: TRBJ1-5
clone_size: once
d_call: -
v_call: TRBV21-1

cdr3_nt: TGTGCCAGCAGCGCCCCAAAAGGGAGTAATTCACCCCTCCACTTT
cdr3_aa: CASSAPKGSNSPLHF
j_call: TRBJ1-6
clone_size: once
d_call: -
v_call: TRBV9

cdr3_nt: TGTGCCTGGGCACCCACGAGGACTGAAGCTTTCTTT
cdr3_aa: CAWAPTRTEAFF
j_call: TRBJ1-1
clone_size: -
d_call: -
v_call: TRBV30

cdr3_nt: TGTGCCAGCAGCTTATTCGTCAGGGCAACAAACACCATATATTTT
cdr3_aa: CASSLFVRATNTIYF
j_call: TRBJ1-3
clone_size: -
d_call: -
v_call: TRBV7-2

cdr3_nt: TGTGCCAGCAGCCGCGGAATCTCTGAAGCTTTCTTT
cdr3_aa: CASSRGISEAFF
j_call: TRBJ1-1
clone_size: once
d_call: -
v_call: TRBV3-1/TRBV3-2

cdr3_nt: TGTGCCAGCACCCTTACATCGGGGGCCGCCGGGGAGCTGTTTTTT
cdr3_aa: CASTLTSGAAGELFF
j_call: TRBJ2-2
clone_size: -
d_call: -
v_call: TRBV6-5